This T cell receptor beta chain is drawn from a study of cytomegalovirus exposure and HLA in healthy donors. Study results and caveats: Overall, approximately 150 TCR beta chains were annotated as cytomegalovirus-associated. According to reports, the classifier identified cytomegalovirus status with high specificity and sensitivity.

The donors were part of the 120-subject validation cohort, which stood apart from the 666-subject first cohort. CDR3 length: 15 amino acids. Trimming stripped 3 bases from V and 6 bases from J, with 18 bases between. Germline CDR1 SGHRS, CDR2 YFSETQ. Sequencing was performed with immunoSEQ multiplex PCR; in TCRdb, only in-frame clones are kept and a portion is missing. Here the sample spans about 73,000 clones, 90% to 95% being singletons. Concerning this clone: No antigen is known for it.

The chain couples TRBV5-1 to TRBJ1-1; D ambiguous. Material for sequencing was PBMCs. The TCR comes from a man between 18 and 35 years old in good health and CMV-seronegative. The CDR3 DNA reads TGCGCCAGCAGCTCCGGACGGGGTGGTCCGGCTGAAGCTTTCTTT. This gives the protein CASSSGRGGPAEAFF.